This T cell receptor (beta chain) was sequenced during a study of OX40 agonist ivuxolimab in advanced cancers. Findings of the study overall: A proportion of nonresponders additionally exhibited low normalized T-cell clonal expansion.

This clone was detected ten times or more. Its antigen is unidentified. V lost 2 bases and J 4 bases, leaving 13 bases between the germline ends. Germline CDR1 is SGHRS and CDR2 is YFSETQ. The CDR3 sequence is 14 residues long. The method was immunoSEQ multiplex PCR; TCRdb's version includes in-frame clones alone and lacks a portion of them. The repertoire holds around 68,000 clones, with more than 75% as singletons. This TCR was recovered from an adult with an advanced solid tumor such as melanoma, head and neck, liver or kidney cancer. The chain employs TRBV5-1 and TRBJ2-7; D possibly corresponds to TRBD2 (5 bases). The sample here was CD4+ or CD8+ T cells sorted from blood, taken in a trial of the OX40 agonist ivuxolimab. DNA of the CDR3: TGCGCCAGCAGCTTAGGACGGGGTTTTTACGAGCAGTACTTC. This gives the protein CASSLGRGFYEQYF.